What follows are 25 T cell receptor beta chains derived from one specimen sequenced in a study of OX40 agonist ivuxolimab in advanced cancers. Profiling relied on immunoSEQ multiplex PCR, and the TCRdb table lists in-frame clones only, not all of them. The data show about 77,000 clones, 90% to 95% seen once. This sample comprised CD4+ or CD8+ T cells sorted from blood, obtained in a trial of the OX40 agonist ivuxolimab. The source is an adult with an advanced solid tumor such as melanoma, head and neck, liver or kidney cancer.

The CDR3 here is CASSRDPPPSTDTQYF. CDR3 nucleotide sequence: TGTGCCAGCAGCCGGGACCCTCCCCCTTCCACAGATACGCAGTATTTT. The chain joins TRBV28 to TRBJ2-3; D possibly uses TRBD1 or TRBD2 (5 bases each). The CDR3 totals 16 residues. The germline V gene has CDR1 MDHEN and CDR2 SYDVKM. The germline V and J ends were trimmed by 6 bases and 2 bases, with 18 bases remaining between them.

The chain joins TRBV28 to TRBJ2-7, with D tentatively TRBD2 (6 bases). V dropped 3 bases and J dropped 9 bases, with 15 bases sitting between them. Germline CDR1 MDHEN, CDR2 SYDVKM. The CDR3 length is 13 residues. The CDR3 spells CASSFEGRRGQYF. For the CDR3, the DNA is TGTGCCAGCAGTTTCGAGGGACGGAGGGGGCAGTACTTC.

The CDR3 reads CASSYYGVDTEAFF. CDR3 bases: TGTGCCAGCAGTTACTATGGGGTGGACACTGAAGCTTTCTTT. The V gene is TRBV6-6, the J gene TRBJ1-1; D remains unclear. The V gene lost 1 base and the J gene lost 3 bases, with 9 bases spanning the gap. Germline V gives CDR1 MNHNY, CDR2 SVGAGI (reference sequence). The CDR3 sequence is 14 residues long.

The chain recombines TRBV4-1 with TRBJ2-1; D gene unclear. Germline V lookup: CDR1 MGHRA, CDR2 YSYEKL. The CDR3 is 16 residues long. V was cut by 5 bases and J by 7 bases, with 21 bases left in between. The CDR3 sequence is CASSEGVWAGGNEQFF. As DNA, the CDR3 is TGCGCCAGCAGCGAAGGCGTATGGGCAGGTGGGAATGAGCAGTTCTTC.

This chain uses TRBV7-9 with TRBJ1-5; D not resolved. The germline V gene has CDR1 SEHNR and CDR2 FQNEAQ (reference sequence). CDR3 length equals 17 residues. Trimming removed 4 bases at V and 0 bases at J, with 16 bases between. CDR3 loop: CASSSIRVDNSNQPQHF. The CDR3 DNA sequence: TGTGCCAGCAGCTCAATCAGAGTCGACAATAGCAATCAGCCCCAGCATTTT.

This clone was detected once. The chain recombines TRBV6-6 with TRBJ1-2; 7 bases fit TRBD1. The germline gives CDR1 MNHNY, CDR2 SVGAGI (reference sequence). The V gene end was trimmed by 0 bases and the J gene end by 3 bases; junction bases not matched to a gene: 7. The CDR3 has 16 amino acids. The CDR3 reads CASSYSAGGRDYGYTF. In nucleotides, the CDR3 is TGTGCCAGCAGTTACTCGGCAGGGGGTCGGGACTATGGCTACACCTTC.

The rearrangement uses TRBV27 and TRBJ2-5, with 12 positions matching TRBD2. With V trimmed by 6 bases and J by 5 bases, 7 bases remained unmatched. Germline V gives CDR1 MNHEY, CDR2 SMNVEV (reference sequence). The CDR3 covers 15 residues. For the CDR3, the DNA is TGTGCCAGCAGGTTACTAGCGGGAGGAAGCGAGACCCAGTACTTC. Residues: CASRLLAGGSETQYF.

This clone is a singleton in its sample. This chain connects TRBV19 to TRBJ1-5, with D hard to call. Trimming removed 1 base from V and 7 bases from J, with 14 bases in between. The CDR3 has 15 amino acids. CDR1 and CDR2 from the germline V gene are LNHDA and SQIVND (reference sequence). The CDR3 DNA reads as TGTGCCAGTAGTATAGTGGCCGGGTCTGGGCAGCCCCAGCATTTT. Residues: CASSIVAGSGQPQHF.

The rearrangement links TRBV27 to TRBJ1-1; 7 positions agree with TRBD1. CDR1 MNHEY and CDR2 SMNVEV come from the germline V gene (reference sequence). The CDR3 spans 14 residues. V shed 5 bases and J 0 bases; nucleotides not matched to a gene: 3. Here the CDR3 reads CASSRGQLNTEAFF. CDR3 DNA sequence: TGTGCCAGCAGTAGGGGACAGCTGAACACTGAAGCTTTCTTT.

V gene TRBV10-2 combines with J gene TRBJ2-7, with D unclear. The V and J ends lost 0 bases and 2 bases respectively, with 5 bases between them. Germline CDR1 reads WSHSY; CDR2 reads SAAADI. This CDR3 region has 13 residues. The CDR3 nucleotides read TGCGCCAGCAGTGAGTCAGACCCCTACGAGCAGTACTTC. Translating it yields CASSESDPYEQYF.

V usage is TRBV7-9 and J usage is TRBJ1-5, with no clear D. V lost 4 bases, J lost 4 bases, and 11 bases lay in between. The germline V gene encodes CDR1 SEHNR and CDR2 FQNEAQ (reference sequence). This CDR3 has 14 residues. The CDR3 coding sequence is TGTGCCAGCAGCTCCCGGACGGGAAATCAGCCCCAGCATTTT. Translating it yields CASSSRTGNQPQHF.

The chain couples TRBV5-4 to TRBJ1-6, with 8 bases identical to TRBD1. The CDR3 length is 15 residues. The ends lost 3 bases at V and 9 bases at J; junction bases unmatched: 8. Germline CDR1 and CDR2: SGHNT and YYREEE (reference sequence). Here the CDR3 reads CASSYRTGLASPLHF. In DNA, the CDR3 is TGTGCCAGCAGCTACCGGACAGGGCTAGCTTCACCCCTCCACTTT.

The chain is built from TRBV9 and TRBJ1-1, with no clear D. V lost 4 bases and J 1 base, leaving 17 bases between the germline ends. Germline CDR1 is SGDLS and CDR2 is YYNGEE. The CDR3 has 16 residues. In nucleotides, the CDR3 is TGTGCCAGCAGCCCCGGGGAGGGTAAGGCGAACACTGAAGCTTTCTTT. Its translation is CASSPGEGKANTEAFF. Variable domain in full (rest from reference TRBV9 and TRBJ1-1): DSGVTQTPKHLITATGQRVTLRCSPRSGDLSVYWYQQSLDQGLQFLIQYYNGEERAKGNILERFSAQQFPDLHSELNLSSLELGDSALYFCASSPGEGKANTEAFFGQGTRLTVV.

The CDR3 coding sequence is TGTGCCAGCAGCTTCGCAGGGGGCGTGGAGACCCAGTACTTC. Amino acid sequence: CASSFAGGVETQYF. This chain connects TRBV7-8 to TRBJ2-5, with 8 bases aligning to TRBD1. V trimming: 3 bases; J trimming: 5 bases; junction bases outside the gene matches: 5. CDR1 SGHVS and CDR2 FQNEAQ come from the germline V gene. The length of the CDR3 is 14 residues. Full variable domain (remainder filled in from reference TRBV7-8 and TRBJ2-5): GAGVSQSPRYKVAKRGQDVALRCDPISGHVSLFWYQQALGQGPEFLTYFQNEAQLDKSGLPSDRFFAERPEGSVSTLKIQRTQQEDSAVYLCASSFAGGVETQYFGPGTRLLVL.

V and J are TRBV7-2 and TRBJ2-5; D is uncertain. The DNA end is more similar to TRBJ2-7, so the J call may be wrong. CDR1 and CDR2 (germline): SGHTA, FQGNSA. The CDR3 has 15 amino acids. The CDR3 region has the DNA TGTGCCAGCACCCAGGCCACGGCAAGCTCCTACGAGCAGTACTTC. This encodes CASTQATASSYEQYF.

The chain carries TRBV29-1 and TRBJ2-7; D unresolved. The CDR3 has 12 residues. Germline V gene sequence: CDR1 SQVTM, CDR2 ANQGSEA. V gave up 2 bases and J gave up 3 bases, with 8 bases separating them. The CDR3, as DNA: TGCAGCGTTGAAACTGCTGACTACGAGCAGTACTTC. As protein: CSVETADYEQYF.

This clone has only one observation. This sequence joins TRBV15 and TRBJ2-7, with 13 bases that match TRBD2. V lost 3 bases, J lost 2 bases, and 4 bases stayed unmatched. The CDR3 runs to 16 residues. Germline V gene data show CDR1 as LNHNV and CDR2 as YYDKDF (reference sequence). Written as DNA, the CDR3 is TGTGCCACCAGCAGGGGGACTAGCGGGGAGACCTACGAGCAGTACTTC. It yields the protein CATSRGTSGETYEQYF.

The chain has TRBV19 and TRBJ2-7; no clear D gene. This CDR3 comprises 12 residues. Trimming cost V 4 bases and J 6 bases, with 10 bases left between them. Germline-derived CDR1 and CDR2 are LNHDA and SQIVND (reference sequence). Here the CDR3 DNA reads TGTGCCAGTAGTACCGCCCCCTCCGAGCAGTACTTC. Protein product: CASSTAPSEQYF.

The chain recombines TRBV30 with TRBJ1-1; 11 bases are shared with TRBD1. There are 13 residues in the CDR3. Trimming cost V 4 bases and J 4 bases; bases outside gene matches: 2. Germline V gene sequence: CDR1 GTSNPN, CDR2 SVGIG (reference sequence). The CDR3 bases are TGTGCCTGGATGGACAGGGGGCGCACTGAAGCTTTCTTT. Protein: CAWMDRGRTEAFF. Based on the CDR3 plus reference TRBV30 and TRBJ1-1, the full variable domain is SQTIHQWPATLVQPVGSPLSLECTVEGTSNPNLYWYRQAAGRGLQLLFYSVGIGQISSEVPQNLSASRPQDRQFILSSKKLLLSDSGFYLCAWMDRGRTEAFFGQGTRLTVV.

This chain joins TRBV9 and TRBJ1-1; 8 nucleotides line up with TRBD1. V dropped 3 bases and J dropped 2; count of bases not matched to a gene: 3. Germline V gene sequence: CDR1 SGDLS, CDR2 YYNGEE. The CDR3 totals 14 residues. In DNA form, the CDR3 reads TGTGCCAGCAGCGAGGGACAGGACAACACTGAAGCTTTCTTT. The encoded protein is CASSEGQDNTEAFF.

The chain carries TRBV27 and TRBJ1-5, with D perhaps matching TRBD1 (5 bases). The CDR3 spans 16 residues. The V gene's germline CDR1 is MNHEY and CDR2 SMNVEV (reference sequence). Trimming shortened V by 6 bases and J by 2 bases, and 17 bases separated the two germline ends. As DNA, the CDR3 is TGTGCCAGCAGCTTAAGATGGGGGTTTGGCAATCAGCCCCAGCATTTT. Translation gives CASSLRWGFGNQPQHF.

This chain connects TRBV11-2 to TRBJ2-7; 9 bases match TRBD1. CDR3 length: 15 amino acids. Germline trimming cut 8 bases from V and 4 bases from J; bases unmatched to any gene: 12. CDR1 is SGHAT, CDR2 FQNNGV, per germline. The CDR3 region is CASVPSGQGFYEQYF. As DNA, the CDR3 is TGTGCCAGCGTCCCGTCGGGACAGGGATTTTACGAGCAGTACTTC.

This clone appeared once. The genes are TRBV9 and TRBJ1-2; a possible D gene is TRBD1 (5 bases). The CDR3 length is 15 residues. V was shortened by 0 bases and J by 3 bases, with 12 bases between the two germline ends. Germline loops: CDR1 SGDLS, CDR2 YYNGEE. The CDR3, as DNA: TGTGCCAGCAGCGTAGGCCCCATGGGGGACTATGGCTACACCTTC. This gives the protein CASSVGPMGDYGYTF.

Details on this clone: A junction end diverges from the germline sequence, so it may reflect a read error. The rearrangement links TRBV5-4 to TRBJ1-1; no clear D. CDR3 size: 15 residues. Germline CDR1 and CDR2: SGHNT and YYREEE (reference sequence). For the CDR3, the DNA is TGCGCCAGCAGCCAATTGGACGAAACGGACGGAGGGGCTTTCTTT. As protein: CASSQLDETDGGAFF. The whole variable domain, filled in from reference TRBV5-4 and TRBJ1-1, reads ETGVTQSPTHLIKTRGQQVTLRCSSQSGHNTVSWYQQALGQGPQFIFQYYREEENGRGNFPPRFSGLQFPNYSSELNVNALELDDSALYLCASSQLDETDGGAFFGQGTRLTVV.

This clone was observed a single time. CDR3 sequence (DNA): TGTGCCAGCAGTTTTTTAGCGGGTCTTAGCTCCTACGAGCAGTACTTC. Its translation: CASSFLAGLSSYEQYF. The J gene is TRBJ2-7, the V gene TRBV27, with TRBD2 matching 7 bases. V lost 3 bases to trimming and J lost 0 bases; unmatched junction nucleotides: 8. The CDR3 totals 16 residues. Germline CDR1 MNHEY, CDR2 SMNVEV (reference sequence).